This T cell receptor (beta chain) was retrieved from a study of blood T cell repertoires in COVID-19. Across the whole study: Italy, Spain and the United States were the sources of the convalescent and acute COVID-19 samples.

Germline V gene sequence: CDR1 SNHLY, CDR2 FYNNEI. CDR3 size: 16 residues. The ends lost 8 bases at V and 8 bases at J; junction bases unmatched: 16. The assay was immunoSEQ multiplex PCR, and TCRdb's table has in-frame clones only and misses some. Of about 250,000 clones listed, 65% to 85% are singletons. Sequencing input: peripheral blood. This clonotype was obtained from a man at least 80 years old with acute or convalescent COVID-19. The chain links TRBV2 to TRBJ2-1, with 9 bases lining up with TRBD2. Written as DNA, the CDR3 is TGTGCCAGCGGGGTTAGCGGGAGTGGTCCCTTCGATGAGCAGTTCTTC. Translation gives CASGVSGSGPFDEQFF.